The 2 T cell receptor beta chains listed next were all sequenced from one sample in a study of T cells in Graves' hyperthyroidism and ophthalmopathy. TCR beta CDR3 regions were amplified from RNA transcripts. The HTBI primer set was used in a first-round RT-PCR of the TCR CDR3. TCRdb passed the multiplex PCR reads through MiXCR, listing each CDR3 protein once. Altogether roughly 420,000 distinct CDR3 sequences are present, 15% to 19% being singletons, with the ten largest covering roughly 7.7%. Specimen: blood. The receptors here all came from a woman aged 18-29 years with Graves' hyperthyroidism.

This clonotype was seen many times. V and J are TRBV12-3 or TRBV12-4 and TRBJ2-3; maybe TRBD2 (6 bases). The CDR3 spans 16 residues. The V end was cut by 5 bases, the J end by 6 bases, with 21 bases between. CDR3 region: CASSPGGPPGLDTQYF. CDR3 bases: TGTGCCAGCAGTCCCGGAGGGCCCCCCGGTTTGGATACGCAGTATTTT.

This clonotype was recorded at least ten times. The chain uses TRBV6-1 and TRBJ2-2, with D unresolved. Germline V CDR1 and CDR2: MNHNS, SASEGT. The CDR3 spans 16 residues. Trimming cost V 2 bases and J 4 bases, with 14 bases left between them. The CDR3 DNA follows: TGTGCCAGCAGTGAAATTTCCGGGTCCCGCACCGGGGAGCTGTTTTTT. This translates into CASSEISGSRTGELFF.